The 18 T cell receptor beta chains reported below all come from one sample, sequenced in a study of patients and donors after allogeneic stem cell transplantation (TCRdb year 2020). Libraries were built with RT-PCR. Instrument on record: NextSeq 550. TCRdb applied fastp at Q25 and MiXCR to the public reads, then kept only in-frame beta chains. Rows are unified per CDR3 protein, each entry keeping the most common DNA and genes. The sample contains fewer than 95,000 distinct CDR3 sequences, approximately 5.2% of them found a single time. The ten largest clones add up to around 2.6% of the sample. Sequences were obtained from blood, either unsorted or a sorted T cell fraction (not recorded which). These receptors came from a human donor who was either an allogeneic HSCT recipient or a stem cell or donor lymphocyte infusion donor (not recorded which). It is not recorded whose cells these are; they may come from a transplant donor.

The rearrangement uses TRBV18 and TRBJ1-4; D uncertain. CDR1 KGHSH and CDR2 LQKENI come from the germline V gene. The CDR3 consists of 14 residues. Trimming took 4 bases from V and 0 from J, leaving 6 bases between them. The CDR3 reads CASSLGATNEKLFF. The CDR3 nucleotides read TGTGCCAGCTCACTAGGAGCAACTAATGAAAAACTGTTTTTT. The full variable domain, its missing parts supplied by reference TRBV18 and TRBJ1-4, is NAGVMQNPRHLVRRRGQEARLRCSPMKGHSHVYWYRQLPEEGLKFMVYLQKENIIDESGMPKERFSAEFPKEGPSILRIQQVVRGDSAAYFCASSLGATNEKLFFGSGTQLSVL.

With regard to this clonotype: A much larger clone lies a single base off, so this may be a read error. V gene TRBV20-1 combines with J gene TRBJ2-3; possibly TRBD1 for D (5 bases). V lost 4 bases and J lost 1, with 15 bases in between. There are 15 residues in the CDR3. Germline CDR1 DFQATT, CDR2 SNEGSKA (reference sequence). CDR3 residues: CSATAEMGRTDTQYF. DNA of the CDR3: TGCAGTGCTACTGCAGAAATGGGGCGCACAGATACGCAGTATTTT.

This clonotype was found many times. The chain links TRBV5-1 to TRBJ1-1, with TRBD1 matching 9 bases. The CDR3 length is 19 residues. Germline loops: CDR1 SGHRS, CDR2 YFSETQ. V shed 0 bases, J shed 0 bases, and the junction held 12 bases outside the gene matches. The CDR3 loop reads CASSLGGQGTGRMNTEAFF. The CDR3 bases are TGCGCCAGCAGCTTGGGGGGTCAAGGGACAGGGCGAATGAACACTGAAGCTTTCTTT. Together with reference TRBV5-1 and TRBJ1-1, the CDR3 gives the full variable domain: KAGVTQTPRYLIKTRGQQVTLSCSPISGHRSVSWYQQTPGQGLQFLFEYFSETQRNKGNFPGRFSGRQFSNSRSEMNVSTLELGDSALYLCASSLGGQGTGRMNTEAFFGQGTRLTVV.

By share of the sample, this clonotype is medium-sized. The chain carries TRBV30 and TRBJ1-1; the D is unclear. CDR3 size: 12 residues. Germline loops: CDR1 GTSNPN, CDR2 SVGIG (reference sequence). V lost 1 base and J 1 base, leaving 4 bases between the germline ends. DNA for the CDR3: TGTGCCTGGAGTGATGGGAACACTGAAGCTTTCTTT. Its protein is CAWSDGNTEAFF.

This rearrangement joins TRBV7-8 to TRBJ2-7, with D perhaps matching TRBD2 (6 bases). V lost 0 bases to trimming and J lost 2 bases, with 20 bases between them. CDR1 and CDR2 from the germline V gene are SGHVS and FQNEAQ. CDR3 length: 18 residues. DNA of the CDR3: TGTGCCAGCAGCTTAGCGGTATTGGGCGGGACCCCCACCTACGAGCAGTACTTC. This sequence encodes CASSLAVLGGTPTYEQYF.

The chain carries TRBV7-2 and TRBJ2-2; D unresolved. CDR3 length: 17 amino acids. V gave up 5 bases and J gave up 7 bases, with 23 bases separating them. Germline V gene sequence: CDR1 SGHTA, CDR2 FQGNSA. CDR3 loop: CASSPRAGENPNGELFF. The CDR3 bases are TGTGCCAGCAGCCCTCGGGCCGGAGAGAATCCCAACGGGGAGCTGTTTTTT.

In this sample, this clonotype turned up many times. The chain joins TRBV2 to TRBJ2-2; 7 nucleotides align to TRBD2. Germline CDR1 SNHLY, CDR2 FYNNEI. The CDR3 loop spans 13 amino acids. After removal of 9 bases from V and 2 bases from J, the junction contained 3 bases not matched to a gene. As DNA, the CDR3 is TGTGCCAGGGCTAGCGGTAACACCGGGGAGCTGTTTTTT. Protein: CARASGNTGELFF.

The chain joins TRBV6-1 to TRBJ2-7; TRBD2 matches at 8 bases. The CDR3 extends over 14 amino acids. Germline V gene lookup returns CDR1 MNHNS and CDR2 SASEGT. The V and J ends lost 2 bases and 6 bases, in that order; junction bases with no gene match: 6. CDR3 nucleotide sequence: TGTGCCAGCAGTGAACTCGGACTAGCAGCCGAGCAGTACTTC. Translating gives CASSELGLAAEQYF.

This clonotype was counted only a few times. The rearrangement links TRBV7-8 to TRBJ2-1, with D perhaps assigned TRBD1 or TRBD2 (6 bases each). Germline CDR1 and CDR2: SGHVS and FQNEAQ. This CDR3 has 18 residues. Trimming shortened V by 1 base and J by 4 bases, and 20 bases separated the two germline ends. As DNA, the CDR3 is TGTGCCAGCAGCTTAGAGGGGGGACGAACAGCCCCTTACAATGAGCAGTTCTTC. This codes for CASSLEGGRTAPYNEQFF.

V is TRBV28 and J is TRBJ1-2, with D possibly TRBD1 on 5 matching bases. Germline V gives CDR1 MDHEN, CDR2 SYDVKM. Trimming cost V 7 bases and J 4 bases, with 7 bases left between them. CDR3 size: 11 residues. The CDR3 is CASNGGYGYTF. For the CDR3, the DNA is TGTGCCAGCAATGGGGGCTATGGCTACACCTTC.

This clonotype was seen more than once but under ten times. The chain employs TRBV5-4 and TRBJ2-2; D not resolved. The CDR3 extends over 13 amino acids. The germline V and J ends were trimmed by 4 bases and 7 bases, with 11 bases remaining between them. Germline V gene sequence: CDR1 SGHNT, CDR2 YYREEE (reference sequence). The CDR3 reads CASSETEGGELFF. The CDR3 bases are TGTGCCAGCAGCGAAACCGAAGGCGGGGAGCTGTTTTTT.

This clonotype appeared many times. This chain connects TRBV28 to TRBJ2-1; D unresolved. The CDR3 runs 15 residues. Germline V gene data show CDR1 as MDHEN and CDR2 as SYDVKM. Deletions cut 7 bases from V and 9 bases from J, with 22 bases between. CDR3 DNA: TGTGCCAGCAAACCCTCCTATCAGGTTCGTGGTGAGCAGTTCTTC. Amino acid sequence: CASKPSYQVRGEQFF. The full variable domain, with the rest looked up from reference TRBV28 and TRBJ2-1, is DVKVTQSSRYLVKRTGEKVFLECVQDMDHENMFWYRQDPGLGLRLIYFSYDVKMKEKGDIPEGYSVSREKKERFSLILESASTNQTSMYLCASKPSYQVRGEQFFGPGTRLTVL.

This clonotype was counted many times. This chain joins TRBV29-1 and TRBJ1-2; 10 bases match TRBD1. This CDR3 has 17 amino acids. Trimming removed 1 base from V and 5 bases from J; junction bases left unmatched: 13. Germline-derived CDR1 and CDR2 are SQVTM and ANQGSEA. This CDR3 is CSVEVAKVGDRGYGYTF. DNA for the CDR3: TGCAGCGTTGAAGTGGCTAAAGTCGGGGACAGGGGTTATGGCTACACCTTC. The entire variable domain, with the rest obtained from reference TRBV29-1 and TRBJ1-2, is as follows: SAVISQKPSRDICQRGTSLTIQCQVDSQVTMMFWYRQQPGQSLTLIATANQGSEATYESGFVIDKFPISRPNLTFSTLTVSNMSPEDSSIYLCSVEVAKVGDRGYGYTFGSGTRLTVV.

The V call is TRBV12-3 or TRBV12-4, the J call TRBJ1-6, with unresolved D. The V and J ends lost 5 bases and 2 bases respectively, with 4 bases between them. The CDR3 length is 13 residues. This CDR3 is CASSHAYNSPLHF. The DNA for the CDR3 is TGTGCCAGCAGTCACGCCTATAATTCACCCCTCCACTTT.

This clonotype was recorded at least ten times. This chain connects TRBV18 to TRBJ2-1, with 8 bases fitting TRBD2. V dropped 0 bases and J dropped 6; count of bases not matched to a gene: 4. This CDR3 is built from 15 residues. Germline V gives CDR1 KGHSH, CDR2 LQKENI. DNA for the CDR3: TGTGCCAGCTCACCACCGGCGGGGGGCCCCAATGAGCAGTTCTTC. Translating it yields CASSPPAGGPNEQFF.

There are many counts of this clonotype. The CDR3 DNA sequence: TGTGCCAGCAGCCCCGGGAGGGAGGGCACTGAAGCTTTCTTT. It encodes CASSPGREGTEAFF. The rearrangement joins TRBV7-9 to TRBJ1-1; no definite D call. This CDR3 is built from 14 residues. Trimming shortened V by 5 bases and J by 4 bases, and 14 bases separated the two germline ends. Germline V gene sequence: CDR1 SEHNR, CDR2 FQNEAQ (reference sequence). Supplemented by reference TRBV7-9 and TRBJ1-1, the full variable domain reads DTGVSQNPRHKITKRGQNVTFRCDPISEHNRLYWYRQTLGQGPEFLTYFQNEAQLEKSRLLSDRFSAERPKGSFSTLEIQRTEQGDSAMYLCASSPGREGTEAFFGQGTRLTVV.

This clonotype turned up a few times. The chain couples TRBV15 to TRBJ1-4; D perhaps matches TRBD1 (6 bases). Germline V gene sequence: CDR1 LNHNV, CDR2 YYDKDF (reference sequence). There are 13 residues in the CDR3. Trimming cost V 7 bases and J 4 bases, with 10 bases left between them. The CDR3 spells CATKGGGNEKLFF. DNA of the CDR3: TGTGCCACCAAGGGGGGCGGTAATGAAAAACTGTTTTTT.

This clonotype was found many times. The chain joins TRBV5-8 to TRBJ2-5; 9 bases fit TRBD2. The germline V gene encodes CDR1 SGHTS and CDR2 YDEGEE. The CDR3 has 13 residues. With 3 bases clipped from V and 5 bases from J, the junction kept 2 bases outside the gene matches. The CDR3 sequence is CASSSAGGETQYF. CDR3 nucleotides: TGTGCCAGCAGCTCAGCGGGGGGTGAGACCCAGTACTTC.